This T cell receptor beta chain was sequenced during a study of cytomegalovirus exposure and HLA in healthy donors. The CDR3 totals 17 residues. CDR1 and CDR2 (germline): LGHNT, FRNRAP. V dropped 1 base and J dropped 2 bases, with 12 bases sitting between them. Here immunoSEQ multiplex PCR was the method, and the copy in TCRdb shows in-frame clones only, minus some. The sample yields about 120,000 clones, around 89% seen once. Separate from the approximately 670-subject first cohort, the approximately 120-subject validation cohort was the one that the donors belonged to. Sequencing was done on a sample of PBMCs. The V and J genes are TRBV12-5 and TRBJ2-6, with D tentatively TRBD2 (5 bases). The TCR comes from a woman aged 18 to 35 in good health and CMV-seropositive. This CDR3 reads CASGLAKTSTGANVLTF. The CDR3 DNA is TGTGCTAGTGGTTTGGCCAAAACTAGTACTGGGGCCAACGTCCTGACTTTC. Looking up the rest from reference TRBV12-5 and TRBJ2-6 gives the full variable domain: DARVTQTPRHKVTEMGQEVTMRCQPILGHNTVFWYRQTMMQGLELLAYFRNRAPLDDSGMPKDRFSAEMPDATLATLKIQPSEPRDSAVYFCASGLAKTSTGANVLTFGAGSRLTVL.